Each of the 29 T cell receptor beta chains below was sequenced from the same sample in a study of blood T cells in healthy people across ages. PCR was performed a second time for roughly 6 to 12 cycles using a sample-barcoded 5' primer and a J-beta primer mix. Each CDR3 protein is one row after TCRdb ran MiXCR on the 5' RACE reads. The repertoire consists of over 950,000 distinct CDR3 sequences, with around two fifths occurring once and the leading ten covering over 10%. The sample consisted of blood. The source of these receptors is a man aged 18 to 35 in good health.

This clonotype occurred once. J is TRBJ1-2 and V is TRBV12-3 or TRBV12-4; D is unclear. The CDR3 spans 14 residues. V was trimmed by 3 bases and J by 2 bases, leaving 10 bases between them. This chain's CDR3 is CASSFQARNYGYTF. In nucleotides, the CDR3 is TGTGCCAGCAGTTTCCAGGCCAGGAACTATGGCTACACCTTC.

This chain uses TRBV28 with TRBJ1-1, with D maybe TRBD1 (5 bases). From germline, CDR1 is MDHEN and CDR2 SYDVKM. V lost 7 bases and J lost 11, with 14 bases in between. The CDR3 has 11 residues. Here the CDR3 reads CASIWGGMAFF. The CDR3 bases are TGTGCCAGCATCTGGGGGGGTATGGCTTTCTTT.

This clonotype was detected only a few times. J is TRBJ1-5 and V is TRBV25-1, with D hard to call. This CDR3 has 16 amino acids. Germline values: CDR1 MGHDK, CDR2 SYGVNS. Between the trimmed V and J ends, which lost 8 bases and 0 bases, there was a span of 17 bases. The CDR3: CASPLTPPYSNQPQHF. The CDR3 coding sequence is TGTGCCAGCCCTCTGACACCCCCTTATAGCAATCAGCCCCAGCATTTT.

The V call is TRBV6-1, the J call TRBJ1-5, with 9 bases lining up with TRBD1. The CDR3 contains 14 residues. V dropped 7 bases and J dropped 7; count of bases not matched to a gene: 8. Germline loops: CDR1 MNHNS, CDR2 SASEGT. The CDR3 region is CASTGFGQGQPQHF. The CDR3 region has the DNA TGTGCCAGCACCGGATTCGGACAGGGGCAGCCCCAGCATTTT.

This sequence joins TRBV15 and TRBJ1-2; D unclear. CDR3 length: 16 amino acids. Germline V gene data show CDR1 as LNHNV and CDR2 as YYDKDF (reference sequence). Trimming removed 0 bases from V and 2 bases from J, with 13 bases in between. The CDR3 nucleotides are TGTGCCACCAGCAGAGACCTCGCCGACCCGAACTATGGCTACACCTTC. Protein: CATSRDLADPNYGYTF.

This clonotype has just a few counts. The chain is built from TRBV7-9 and TRBJ1-1, with D maybe TRBD1 (5 bases). The ends were cut back, 1 base at V and 1 base at J, with 13 bases in the middle. CDR1 is SEHNR, CDR2 FQNEAQ, per germline (reference sequence). This CDR3 contains 16 residues. The CDR3 loop is CASSLGHGGGNTEAFF. The CDR3 DNA reads as TGTGCCAGCAGCTTAGGTCACGGGGGGGGGAACACTGAAGCTTTCTTT. Looking up the rest from reference TRBV7-9 and TRBJ1-1 gives the full variable domain: DTGVSQNPRHKITKRGQNVTFRCDPISEHNRLYWYRQTLGQGPEFLTYFQNEAQLEKSRLLSDRFSAERPKGSFSTLEIQRTEQGDSAMYLCASSLGHGGGNTEAFFGQGTRLTVV.

V gene TRBV20-1 combines with J gene TRBJ1-1; tentative D call: TRBD1 (5 bases). CDR1 is DFQATT and CDR2 is SNEGSKA in the germline V gene (reference sequence). Trimming stripped 2 bases from V and 4 bases from J, with 14 bases between. The CDR3 loop spans 14 amino acids. The CDR3: CSARHPGSPTEAFF. DNA of the CDR3: TGCAGTGCTAGACACCCAGGGTCACCCACTGAAGCTTTCTTT.

The genes are TRBV18 and TRBJ1-1; D may be TRBD1 (6 bases). Germline lookup yields CDR1 KGHSH and CDR2 LQKENI. The length of the CDR3 is 17 residues. Trimming stripped 3 bases from V and 1 base from J, with 18 bases between. In DNA, the CDR3 is TGTGCCAGCTCACCCGAAAGAGGGGGGGCATCGAACACTGAAGCTTTCTTT. It codes for CASSPERGGASNTEAFF.

This clonotype was counted a few times. The genes are TRBV5-1 and TRBJ1-1, with D possibly being TRBD1 (6 bases). Germline V lookup: CDR1 SGHRS, CDR2 YFSETQ. V dropped 0 bases and J dropped 0 bases, with 15 bases sitting between them. This CDR3 spans 17 amino acids. CDR3 bases: TGCGCCAGCAGCTTGGCACCCGGACAGCTGATGAACACTGAAGCTTTCTTT. Amino acid sequence: CASSLAPGQLMNTEAFF.

This clonotype was seen only a few times. V usage is TRBV12-5 and J usage is TRBJ1-2, with TRBD1 matching over 8 bases. There are 14 residues in the CDR3. Unmatched junction bases numbered 3, after V lost 4 bases and J lost 2 bases. CDR1 and CDR2 from the germline V gene are LGHNT and FRNRAP. The CDR3 loop is CASGSRDRNYGYTF. Here the CDR3 DNA reads TGTGCTAGTGGTTCGAGGGACAGGAACTATGGCTACACCTTC.

This clonotype showed up just a few times. The rearrangement links TRBV5-1 to TRBJ2-3; perhaps TRBD1 as D (5 bases). The CDR3 runs 15 residues. Germline V lookup: CDR1 SGHRS, CDR2 YFSETQ. V gave up 4 bases and J gave up 0 bases, with 12 bases separating them. CDR3 bases: TGCGCCAGCAGCCCTTGGACACATAGCACAGATACGCAGTATTTT. The encoded protein is CASSPWTHSTDTQYF.

The chain uses TRBV7-2 and TRBJ2-3; the D is unclear. Germline CDR1 reads SGHTA; CDR2 reads FQGNSA. This CDR3 comprises 17 residues. Trimming removed 0 bases from V and 4 bases from J, with 17 bases in between. The CDR3 sequence is CASSLAISVVSPDTQYF. Written as DNA, the CDR3 is TGTGCCAGCAGCTTAGCCATCTCGGTGGTTTCCCCAGATACGCAGTATTTT.

The chain uses TRBV7-9 and TRBJ2-3; tentatively, D is TRBD1 or TRBD2 (5 bases each). V gave up 0 bases and J gave up 4 bases, with 11 bases separating them. The CDR3 covers 15 residues. CDR1 is SEHNR and CDR2 is FQNEAQ in the germline V gene (reference sequence). The CDR3 nucleotides read TGTGCCAGCAGCTTAGCGGGACCGAGTCCAGATACGCAGTATTTT. Its translation: CASSLAGPSPDTQYF.

This clonotype was recorded only once. This may be a read error: a much more frequent sequence differs by one nucleotide. V gene TRBV6-2 or TRBV6-3 combines with J gene TRBJ1-5; 10 nucleotides line up with TRBD1. CDR3 length: 16 amino acids. V trimming: 5 bases; J trimming: 2 bases; junction bases outside the gene matches: 6. The germline CDR1 and CDR2 sequences are MNHEY and SVGEGT. The CDR3 DNA follows: TGTGCCAGCAGTCCCCGGACAGGGGGTCGCAATCAGCCCCAGCATTTT. This translates into CASSPRTGGRNQPQHF.

The V and J genes are TRBV3-1 and TRBJ2-5; TRBD2 matches 11 bases. This CDR3 has 15 amino acids. V lost 5 bases to trimming and J lost 4 bases; unmatched junction nucleotides: 6. Per the germline V gene, CDR1 is LGHDT and CDR2 is YNNKEL (reference sequence). The CDR3 DNA sequence: TGTGCCAGCAGCTCCAGACTAGCGGGGTTAGAGACCCAGTACTTC. This translates into CASSSRLAGLETQYF.

The CDR3, as DNA: TGTGCCAGCAGTTTCTCTAAGCGGGGAAGCCTCCATAAAGATACGCAGTATTTT. It encodes CASSFSKRGSLHKDTQYF. V and J are TRBV27 and TRBJ2-3; 7 nucleotides match TRBD2. The germline V gene encodes CDR1 MNHEY and CDR2 SMNVEV (reference sequence). The CDR3 has 18 residues. With V trimmed by 3 bases and J by 5 bases, 17 bases remained unmatched.

The chain has TRBV6-5 and TRBJ2-7; 7 nucleotides agree with TRBD1. V was clipped by 0 bases and J by 6 bases; unmatched bases: 8. CDR3 size: 15 residues. Germline lookup yields CDR1 MNHEY and CDR2 SVGAGI. The CDR3 spells CASSYSGQGVFEQYF. The CDR3 DNA reads TGTGCCAGCAGTTACTCGGGCCAGGGGGTGTTCGAGCAGTACTTC.

This clonotype was observed a few times. CDR3 amino acids: CASTGGQGYNVLTF. The CDR3 DNA follows: TGTGCCAGCACAGGCGGACAGGGGTACAACGTCCTGACTTTC. The chain is built from TRBV2 and TRBJ2-6; 9 nucleotides align to TRBD1. V trimming: 7 bases; J trimming: 9 bases; junction bases outside the gene matches: 7. CDR3 length: 14 residues. Germline V gene lookup returns CDR1 SNHLY and CDR2 FYNNEI.

V gene TRBV3-1 combines with J gene TRBJ2-3; 15 bases map to TRBD2. This CDR3 has 18 residues. The V gene end was trimmed by 1 base and the J gene end by 1 base; junction bases not matched to a gene: 3. The germline CDR1 and CDR2 sequences are LGHDT and YNNKEL (reference sequence). The CDR3: CASSQAGTSGGRTDTQYF. The DNA of the CDR3 is TGTGCCAGCAGCCAAGCGGGGACTAGCGGGGGGCGCACAGATACGCAGTATTTT.

The rearrangement joins TRBV4-3 to TRBJ1-1, with 10 bases that match TRBD1. This CDR3 contains 21 residues. CDR1 LGHNA and CDR2 YSLEER come from the germline V gene. Germline trimming cut 2 bases from V and 0 bases from J; bases unmatched to any gene: 18. In DNA, the CDR3 is TGCGCCAGCAGCCAAAACCCACCGCCCGGGACAGGGGAGGCCATGAACACTGAAGCTTTCTTT. Its translation is CASSQNPPPGTGEAMNTEAFF.

With respect to this clonotype: One junction end disagrees with the germline gene, perhaps due to a read error. V and J are TRBV5-5 and TRBJ2-2; perhaps TRBD1 as D (5 bases). This CDR3 region has 17 residues. Germline loops: CDR1 SGHKS, CDR2 YYEKEE (reference sequence). CDR3 coding DNA: TGTGCCGGCAGCTTTACGGCAGGGCATTCGAACACCGGGGAGCTGTTTTTT. Translation: CAGSFTAGHSNTGELFF. Looking up the rest from reference TRBV5-5 and TRBJ2-2 gives the full variable domain: DAGVTQSPTHLIKTRGQQVTLRCSPISGHKSVSWYQQVLGQGPQFIFQYYEKEERGRGNFPDRFSARQFPNYSSELNVNALLLGDSALYLCAGSFTAGHSNTGELFFGEGSRLTVL.

J is TRBJ2-5 and V is TRBV7-8; D is possibly TRBD1 or TRBD2 (6 bases each). Germline loops: CDR1 SGHVS, CDR2 FQNEAQ. Between the trimmed V and J ends, which lost 1 base and 2 bases, there was a span of 11 bases. CDR3 length: 15 residues. The CDR3 is CASSLGRGPQETQYF. The CDR3 bases are TGTGCCAGCAGCTTAGGTCGGGGGCCACAAGAGACCCAGTACTTC.

V gene TRBV15 combines with J gene TRBJ2-5, with 7 bases fitting TRBD1. Per the germline V gene, CDR1 is LNHNV and CDR2 is YYDKDF (reference sequence). J lost 1 base, V lost 0 bases, and 2 bases had no gene match. The CDR3 is 15 amino acids. CDR3 sequence reads: CATSRDRGFQETQYF. The DNA of the CDR3 is TGTGCCACCAGCAGAGACAGGGGGTTCCAAGAGACCCAGTACTTC. The entire variable domain, with the rest obtained from reference TRBV15 and TRBJ2-5, is as follows: DAMVIQNPRYQVTQFGKPVTLSCSQTLNHNVMYWYQQKSSQAPKLLFHYYDKDFNNEADTPDNFQSRRPNTSFCFLDIRSPGLGDTAMYLCATSRDRGFQETQYFGPGTRLLVL.

The chain carries TRBV6-2 or TRBV6-3 and TRBJ1-1; possible D gene TRBD1, 6 bases. Deletions cut 4 bases from V and 2 bases from J, with 8 bases between. CDR1 is MNHEY, CDR2 SVGEGT, per germline. The length of the CDR3 is 13 residues. The CDR3 here is CASSWTDNTEAFF. DNA for the CDR3: TGTGCCAGCAGTTGGACAGATAACACTGAAGCTTTCTTT.

This clonotype was counted ten times or more. This chain links TRBV7-9 with TRBJ1-2; no definite D call. V lost 8 bases and J 1 base, leaving 11 bases between the germline ends. Germline lookup yields CDR1 SEHNR and CDR2 FQNEAQ (reference sequence). The CDR3 contains 13 residues. This chain's CDR3 is CASPRPDNYGYTF. In DNA, the CDR3 is TGTGCCAGCCCGAGACCCGATAACTATGGCTACACCTTC.

The chain links TRBV12-3 or TRBV12-4 to TRBJ2-5, with TRBD1 matching 8 bases. J gave up 2 bases and V 2 bases, and 7 bases lay outside the gene matches. CDR3 size: 16 residues. The chain's CDR3 is CASSLRGQALQETQYF. CDR3 DNA: TGTGCCAGCAGTTTACGGGGACAGGCGCTTCAAGAGACCCAGTACTTC.

J is TRBJ2-5 and V is TRBV9; TRBD2 matches 9 bases. V lost 0 bases to trimming and J lost 11 bases; unmatched junction nucleotides: 14. Germline CDR1 SGDLS, CDR2 YYNGEE. CDR3 length equals 16 residues. The CDR3 DNA reads as TGTGCCAGCAGCGTAGGGGTACTAGCGGGTTACAATGAGCAGTACTTC. Amino acids: CASSVGVLAGYNEQYF.

A few counts support this clonotype. The chain recombines TRBV6-1 with TRBJ2-1; 7 bases map to TRBD2. CDR3 length: 18 amino acids. V was pared by 7 bases and J by 0 bases, with 15 bases of the junction left unmatched. Germline V lookup: CDR1 MNHNS, CDR2 SASEGT. The CDR3 DNA reads TGTGCCAGCAAGGGCGGGGGACTTTCCCGGAGCTCCTACAATGAGCAGTTCTTC. Protein: CASKGGGLSRSSYNEQFF.

This clonotype came up a few times. The J gene is TRBJ1-2, the V gene TRBV27, with D maybe TRBD1 (6 bases). Germline V CDR1 and CDR2: MNHEY, SMNVEV (reference sequence). This CDR3 is built from 15 residues. Trimming removed 2 bases from V and 0 bases from J, with 10 bases in between. This chain's CDR3 is CASSLRGGANYGYTF. The CDR3 nucleotides read TGTGCCAGCAGTTTAAGGGGGGGAGCTAACTATGGCTACACCTTC.